This T cell receptor beta chain was obtained from a study of molecular identifiers for immune sequencing clone quantification. In the sort, naive CD8 T cells were defined as CD8+CD4-CCR7+CD45RA+. This CDR3 has 13 residues. In germline, CDR1 is SEHNR, CDR2 FQNEAQ (reference sequence). V was trimmed by 8 bases and J by 1 base, leaving 11 bases between them. Library preparation followed earlier protocols using designated TCR primers. A single record per CDR3 protein comes from TCRdb applying MiXCR to the PCR reads. The data show around 470,000 distinct CDR3 sequences, around 21% seen once. This sequence originates from a human donor in good health. Some libraries in this study had Jurkat cell RNA spiked in. The chain is built from TRBV7-9 and TRBJ2-5; D possibly uses TRBD1 or TRBD2 (5 bases each). Sequencing was carried out using naive CD8+ T cells from blood, with Jurkat cell RNA spiked in. Noted subset: FACS-sorted CD8+CD4-CCR7+CD45RA+ naive T cells. The CDR3: CASGSGLQETQYF. CDR3 bases: TGTGCCAGCGGGTCGGGGCTCCAAGAGACCCAGTACTTC. The whole variable domain, remainder taken from reference TRBV7-9 and TRBJ2-5, is DTGVSQNPRHKITKRGQNVTFRCDPISEHNRLYWYRQTLGQGPEFLTYFQNEAQLEKSRLLSDRFSAERPKGSFSTLEIQRTEQGDSAMYLCASGSGLQETQYFGPGTRLLVL.